Each of the 26 T cell receptor beta chains below was sequenced from the same sample in a study of shared clonotypes between healthy human individuals. The protocol was immunoSEQ multiplex PCR, while the TCRdb copy is restricted to in-frame clones and leaves out a portion. The table has 2.3 million or so clones, approximately 93% seen once; the top ten hold about 0.39%. The specimen sequenced was naive CD4+ T cells from PBMCs. The subset: CD45RA+ positively selected. These TCRs come from a man aged 18 to 30 in good health. Some clones in this sample may be carry-over from other donors' samples.

V is TRBV30 and J is TRBJ1-3; D is unclear. The germline V gene encodes CDR1 GTSNPN and CDR2 SVGIG (reference sequence). The CDR3 sequence is 14 residues long. V was pared by 3 bases and J by 3 bases, with 12 bases between. The CDR3: CAWSQATFGNTIYF. The DNA for the CDR3 is TGTGCCTGGAGCCAGGCGACCTTTGGAAACACCATATATTTT. The full variable domain, completed using reference TRBV30 and TRBJ1-3, is SQTIHQWPATLVQPVGSPLSLECTVEGTSNPNLYWYRQAAGRGLQLLFYSVGIGQISSEVPQNLSASRPQDRQFILSSKKLLLSDSGFYLCAWSQATFGNTIYFGEGSWLTVV.

The chain recombines TRBV19 with TRBJ1-4; TRBD1 aligns across 9 bases. CDR3 size: 12 residues. The ends lost 2 bases at V and 13 bases at J; junction bases unmatched: 2. Germline V gene sequence: CDR1 LNHDA, CDR2 SQIVND (reference sequence). This chain's CDR3 is CASSIHRGRLFF. CDR3 coding DNA: TGTGCCAGTAGTATACACAGGGGGCGACTGTTTTTT.

V usage is TRBV7-2 and J usage is TRBJ2-7; no clear D. The germline gives CDR1 SGHTA, CDR2 FQGNSA. Trimming cost V 5 bases and J 2 bases, with 10 bases left between them. The CDR3 totals 13 residues. The CDR3 region has the DNA TGTGCCAGCAGCCCCGTGATCCCCTACGAGCAGTACTTC. As protein: CASSPVIPYEQYF.

The rearrangement links TRBV28 to TRBJ1-4; D might be TRBD1 (5 bases). The CDR3 contains 15 residues. Germline values: CDR1 MDHEN, CDR2 SYDVKM. V lost 4 bases, J lost 6 bases, and 15 bases lay in between. The CDR3 loop reads CASSSGQDRDEKLFF. The CDR3, as DNA: TGTGCCAGCAGTTCGGGGCAGGATCGGGATGAAAAACTGTTTTTT.

V usage is TRBV5-8 and J usage is TRBJ1-1, with D perhaps TRBD1 (5 bases). There are 14 residues in the CDR3. Trimming left V 0 bases short and J 3 bases short, with 9 bases between. The germline V gene has CDR1 SGHTS and CDR2 YDEGEE. The CDR3 region is CASSLGGGDTEAFF. CDR3 coding DNA: TGTGCCAGCAGCTTGGGAGGAGGGGACACTGAAGCTTTCTTT.

The table lists this clone with a count of one. This sample includes further DNA sequences coding for the same CDR3. CDR3 residues: CASSLLGTDYGYTF. CDR3 in DNA: TGTGCCAGCAGCTTACTCGGGACTGACTATGGCTACACCTTC. The V and J genes are TRBV7-2 and TRBJ1-2; a possible D gene is TRBD1 (5 bases). Germline CDR1 SGHTA, CDR2 FQGNSA. V lost 2 bases to trimming and J lost 3 bases, with 10 bases between them. This CDR3 has 14 amino acids.

The gene calls are TRBV7-2 and TRBJ1-5; D not certain. Looked up from germline, CDR1 is SGHTA and CDR2 is FQGNSA. The germline V and J ends were trimmed by 5 bases and 6 bases, with 11 bases remaining between them. This CDR3 is built from 13 residues. CDR3 amino acids: CASSPTPRQPQHF. In DNA, the CDR3 is TGTGCCAGCAGCCCAACCCCCCGTCAGCCCCAGCATTTT.

The chain is built from TRBV6-5 and TRBJ1-1; D gene ambiguous. The CDR3 has 11 amino acids. V lost 10 bases and J lost 5, with 11 bases in between. Germline V gene lookup returns CDR1 MNHEY and CDR2 SVGAGI. The CDR3 DNA reads as TGTGCCACCCGTAGAGCAACTGAAGCTTTCTTT. The encoded protein is CATRRATEAFF.

The chain has TRBV5-1 and TRBJ1-2; possibly TRBD1 for D (5 bases). Germline V gene sequence: CDR1 SGHRS, CDR2 YFSETQ. The CDR3 loop spans 14 amino acids. With 1 base removed from V and 3 bases from J, the gap between germline ends came to 10 bases. CDR3 region: CASSLRGTDYGYTF. The CDR3, as DNA: TGCGCCAGCAGCTTGAGGGGTACAGACTATGGCTACACCTTC.

This clone appeared once. This chain links TRBV5-1 with TRBJ2-4; D ambiguous. This CDR3 has 13 amino acids. Germline assignment: CDR1 SGHRS and CDR2 YFSETQ. V was trimmed by 1 base and J by 9 bases, leaving 11 bases between them. The CDR3 DNA follows: TGCGCCAGCAGCTTGCCGCTGGCAGGCATTCAGTACTTC. Encoded protein: CASSLPLAGIQYF.

The rearrangement uses TRBV6-1 and TRBJ1-2; D is perhaps TRBD1 (5 bases). The CDR3 is made up of 14 amino acids. V was shortened by 4 bases and J by 4 bases, with 13 bases between the two germline ends. Per germline, CDR1 MNHNS and CDR2 SASEGT. CDR3 loop: CASSARGSGYGYTF. For the CDR3, the DNA is TGTGCCAGCAGTGCCCGGGGGAGTGGCTATGGCTACACCTTC.

A remark on this clone: This sample includes further DNA sequences coding for the same CDR3. The rearrangement links TRBV6-5 to TRBJ2-7; tentative D call: TRBD1 (6 bases). The germline V gene encodes CDR1 MNHEY and CDR2 SVGAGI. V lost 6 bases and J 4 bases, leaving 16 bases between the germline ends. The length of the CDR3 is 14 residues. This CDR3 is CASRTGQGPYEQYF. CDR3 coding DNA: TGTGCCAGCAGGACGGGACAAGGGCCGTACGAGCAGTACTTC.

The chain recombines TRBV15 with TRBJ2-1, with D perhaps matching TRBD1 (5 bases). V shed 1 base and J shed 10 bases, with 11 bases lying between them. Germline assignment: CDR1 LNHNV and CDR2 YYDKDF (reference sequence). This CDR3 is built from 13 residues. CDR3 loop: CATSRGLNREQFF. The CDR3, as DNA: TGTGCCACCAGCAGAGGCCTTAACAGGGAGCAGTTCTTC.

J is TRBJ1-4 and V is TRBV19; no clear D gene. The CDR3 is made up of 12 amino acids. Germline V CDR1 and CDR2: LNHDA, SQIVND (reference sequence). V gave up 10 bases and J gave up 0 bases, with 6 bases separating them. CDR3 sequence (DNA): TGTGCCACCAGAACAACTAATGAAAAACTGTTTTTT. Translation gives CATRTTNEKLFF.

This sequence joins TRBV19 and TRBJ1-2; D may be TRBD1 (6 bases). The CDR3 consists of 14 residues. Trimming shortened V by 4 bases and J by 4 bases, and 13 bases separated the two germline ends. Germline V lookup: CDR1 LNHDA, CDR2 SQIVND (reference sequence). Here the CDR3 reads CASSTRQAPYGYTF. The CDR3 nucleotides are TGTGCCAGTAGTACCAGACAGGCTCCCTATGGCTACACCTTC. The complete variable domain, with remaining parts taken from reference TRBV19 and TRBJ1-2, reads DGGITQSPKYLFRKEGQNVTLSCEQNLNHDAMYWYRQDPGQGLRLIYYSQIVNDFQKGDIAEGYSVSREKKESFPLTVTSAQKNPTAFYLCASSTRQAPYGYTFGSGTRLTVV.

The chain joins TRBV6-6 to TRBJ2-5; TRBD1 aligns across 8 bases. CDR1 MNHNY and CDR2 SVGAGI come from the germline V gene (reference sequence). V was pared by 4 bases and J by 5 bases, with 3 bases of the junction left unmatched. This CDR3 is built from 13 residues. The CDR3 loop reads CASSSRGPETQYF. CDR3 nucleotides: TGTGCCAGCAGTTCCAGGGGGCCGGAGACCCAGTACTTC.

The rearrangement joins TRBV28 to TRBJ2-7; 10 bases fit TRBD1. Unmatched junction bases numbered 14, after V lost 4 bases and J lost 11 bases. Germline CDR1 and CDR2: MDHEN and SYDVKM. CDR3 size: 15 residues. CDR3 amino acids: CASSSAGTGAGVEYF. CDR3 sequence (DNA): TGTGCCAGCAGTTCAGCCGGGACAGGGGCCGGAGTGGAGTACTTC.

J is TRBJ1-5 and V is TRBV6-1; D remains ambiguous. Deletions cut 4 bases from V and 5 bases from J, with 15 bases between. CDR3 size: 15 residues. Germline V gene sequence: CDR1 MNHNS, CDR2 SASEGT. This CDR3 reads CASSAVPRLDQPQHF. The CDR3 coding sequence is TGTGCCAGCAGTGCAGTGCCCCGTCTGGATCAGCCCCAGCATTTT.

CDR3 coding DNA: TGTGCCAGCAGTGATAACATGGGGGACACCATATATTTT. It encodes CASSDNMGDTIYF. This sequence joins TRBV2 and TRBJ1-3; the D gene is possibly TRBD1 (5 bases). The germline V gene encodes CDR1 SNHLY and CDR2 FYNNEI. The CDR3 covers 13 residues. The V and J ends lost 3 bases and 8 bases respectively, with 11 bases between them.

This clone was recorded once. Other DNA sequences in the sample encode the same CDR3. This chain connects TRBV27 to TRBJ2-7, with D unclear. CDR3 length: 14 residues. Trimming pared 0 bases from V and 0 bases from J, leaving 6 bases between. CDR1 is MNHEY and CDR2 is SMNVEV in the germline V gene (reference sequence). The CDR3 spells CASSLSRSSYEQYF. CDR3 nucleotide sequence: TGTGCCAGCAGTTTATCCCGGAGCTCCTACGAGCAGTACTTC.

The rearrangement uses TRBV5-8 and TRBJ2-4, with 8 bases identical to TRBD1. The germline CDR1 and CDR2 sequences are SGHTS and YDEGEE. Unmatched junction bases numbered 4, after V lost 4 bases and J lost 7 bases. This CDR3 spans 13 amino acids. CDR3: CASSLTGVNIQYF. CDR3 nucleotides: TGTGCCAGCAGCCTGACAGGGGTGAACATTCAGTACTTC.

The genes are TRBV10-1 and TRBJ1-6; D is ambiguous. Trimming left V 5 bases short and J 6 bases short, with 11 bases between. The CDR3 runs 14 residues. Per germline, CDR1 WNHNN and CDR2 SYGVQD (reference sequence). The CDR3 spells CASSSGFTNSPLHF. In DNA, the CDR3 is TGCGCCAGCAGTTCGGGTTTTACTAATTCACCCCTCCACTTT.

V gene TRBV29-1 combines with J gene TRBJ2-7, with TRBD1 identical over 8 bases. CDR1 SQVTM and CDR2 ANQGSEA come from the germline V gene. This CDR3 has 13 residues. The trim removed 5 bases at V and 4 bases at J, leaving 7 bases unmatched. The CDR3 loop is CSVRTGTVYEQYF. The DNA for the CDR3 is TGCAGCGTTCGGACAGGGACGGTGTACGAGCAGTACTTC.

This chain uses TRBV27 with TRBJ2-3; the match to TRBD1 covers 8 bases. There are 14 residues in the CDR3. From germline, CDR1 is MNHEY and CDR2 SMNVEV (reference sequence). V was pared by 11 bases and J by 5 bases, with 12 bases of the junction left unmatched. For the CDR3, the DNA is TGTGCCGCAGCCGGGACAGGTTTAGGAGATACGCAGTATTTT. Protein: CAAAGTGLGDTQYF.

The rearrangement links TRBV9 to TRBJ2-5; 7 bases are shared with TRBD2. Germline values: CDR1 SGDLS, CDR2 YYNGEE. The CDR3 extends over 16 amino acids. After removal of 1 base from V and 5 bases from J, the junction contained 11 bases not matched to a gene. The CDR3 DNA reads as TGTGCCAGCAGCGTATGGGCGGGAGCGTTGCGGGAGACCCAGTACTTC. It yields the protein CASSVWAGALRETQYF.

This rearrangement joins TRBV5-1 to TRBJ1-3, with no clear D. The CDR3 spans 15 residues. Per the germline V gene, CDR1 is SGHRS and CDR2 is YFSETQ. Trimming cost V 3 bases and J 1 base, with 11 bases left between them. CDR3 in amino acids: CASSYLPQSGNTIYF. CDR3 bases: TGCGCCAGCAGCTACCTCCCTCAATCTGGAAACACCATATATTTT.